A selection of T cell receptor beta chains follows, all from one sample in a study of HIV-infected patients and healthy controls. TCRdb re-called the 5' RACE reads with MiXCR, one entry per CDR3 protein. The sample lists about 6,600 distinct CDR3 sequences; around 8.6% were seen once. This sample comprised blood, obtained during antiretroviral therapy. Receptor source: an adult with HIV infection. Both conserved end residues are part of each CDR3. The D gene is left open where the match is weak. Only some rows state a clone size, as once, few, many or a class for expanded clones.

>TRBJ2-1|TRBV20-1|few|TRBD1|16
CSARRDRQGRDNEQFF
TGCAGTGCTAGACGGGACAGACAGGGACGGGACAATGAGCAGTTCTTC
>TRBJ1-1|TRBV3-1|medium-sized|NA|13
CASSQAWDTEAFF
TGTGCCAGCAGCCAAGCGTGGGACACTGAAGCTTTCTTT
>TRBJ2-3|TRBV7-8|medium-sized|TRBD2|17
CASSLDKSSGRSDTQYF
TGTGCCAGCAGCTTAGACAAGTCTAGCGGGAGATCAGATACGCAGTATTTT
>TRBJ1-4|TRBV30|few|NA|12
CAWKEGQEKLFF
TGTGCCTGGAAGGAAGGGCAAGAAAAACTGTTTTTT
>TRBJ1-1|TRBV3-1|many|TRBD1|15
CASSQYADRVVEAFF
TGTGCCAGCAGCCAATACGCGGACAGGGTTGTTGAAGCTTTCTTT
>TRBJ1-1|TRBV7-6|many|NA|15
CASSATGVGYTEAFF
TGTGCCAGCAGCGCAACGGGGGTCGGATACACTGAAGCTTTCTTT
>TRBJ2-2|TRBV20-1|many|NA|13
CSASIVGGGELFF
TGCAGTGCTAGTATCGTCGGTGGCGGGGAGCTGTTTTTT
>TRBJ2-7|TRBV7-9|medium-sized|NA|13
CASTQGGAYEQYF
TGTGCCAGCACCCAAGGGGGGGCATACGAGCAGTACTTC
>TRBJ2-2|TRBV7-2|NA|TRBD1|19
CASSLAPGRQGGHTGELFF
TGTGCCAGCAGCTTAGCACCTGGCCGTCAAGGGGGCCACACCGGGGAGCTGTTTTTT
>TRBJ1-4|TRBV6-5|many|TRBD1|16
CASSYWTGGTNEKLFF
TGTGCCAGCAGTTACTGGACAGGTGGAACTAATGAAAAACTGTTTTTT
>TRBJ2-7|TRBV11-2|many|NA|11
CASSLEGEQYF
TGTGCCAGCAGCTTAGAGGGCGAGCAGTACTTC
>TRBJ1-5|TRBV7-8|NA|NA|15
CASSLQNTGRQPQHF
TGTGCCAGCAGCTTACAAAACACAGGGCGTCAGCCCCAGCATTTT
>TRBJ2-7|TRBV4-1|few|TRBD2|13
CASSHGGSNEQYF
TGCGCCAGCAGCCACGGGGGGAGCAACGAGCAGTACTTC
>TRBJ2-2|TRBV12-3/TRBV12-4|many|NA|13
CASSGANGGELFF
TGTGCCAGCTCAGGGGCGAACGGCGGGGAGCTGTTTTTT
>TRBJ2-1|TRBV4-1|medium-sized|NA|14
CASSQDETYNEQFF
TGCGCCAGCAGCCAAGATGAAACCTACAATGAGCAGTTCTTC
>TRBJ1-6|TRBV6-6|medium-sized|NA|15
CASSTGWRAYSPLHF
TGTGCCAGCAGTACCGGTTGGCGGGCGTATTCACCCCTCCACTTT
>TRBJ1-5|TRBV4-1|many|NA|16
CASSQPRGDSNQPQHF
TGCGCCAGCAGCCAACCAAGGGGAGATAGCAATCAGCCCCAGCATTTT
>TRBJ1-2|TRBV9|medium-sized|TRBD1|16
CASSVDTGTGDNGYTF
TGTGCCAGCAGCGTTGATACCGGGACAGGGGATAATGGCTACACCTTC
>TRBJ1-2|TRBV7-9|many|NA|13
CASSLARDYGYTF
TGTGCCAGCAGCTTAGCACGGGACTATGGCTACACCTTC
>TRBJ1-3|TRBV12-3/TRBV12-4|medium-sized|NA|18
CASSIRRTLPRSGNTIYF
TGTGCCAGCAGTATTCGGAGGACGCTCCCCCGCTCTGGAAACACCATATATTTT
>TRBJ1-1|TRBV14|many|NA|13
CASSQDMNTEAFF
TGTGCCAGCAGCCAAGATATGAACACTGAAGCTTTCTTT
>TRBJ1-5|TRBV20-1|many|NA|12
CSAINSNQPQHF
TGCAGTGCTATTAATAGCAATCAGCCCCAGCATTTT
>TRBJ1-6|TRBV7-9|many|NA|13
CASSFTANSPLHF
TGTGCCAGCAGCTTTACAGCTAATTCACCCCTCCACTTT
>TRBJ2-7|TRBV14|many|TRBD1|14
CASSQVRGPGEQYF
TGTGCCAGCAGCCAAGTCAGGGGGCCGGGGGAGCAGTACTTC
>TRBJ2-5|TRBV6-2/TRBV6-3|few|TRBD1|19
CASSSYRDRVIRKGETQYF
TGTGCCAGCAGCTCCTACCGGGACAGGGTCATCCGGAAGGGAGAGACCCAGTACTTC
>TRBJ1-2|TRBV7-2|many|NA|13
CASVPGLDYGYTF
TGTGCCAGTGTCCCCGGCCTGGACTATGGCTACACCTTC
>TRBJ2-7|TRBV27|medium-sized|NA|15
CASSSWGLSSYEQYF
TGTGCCAGCAGTTCTTGGGGGTTATCCTCCTACGAGCAGTACTTC
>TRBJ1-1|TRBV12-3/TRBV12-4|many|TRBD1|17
CASLPGQGANFATEAFF
TGTGCCAGTTTACCGGGACAGGGGGCGAATTTCGCGACTGAAGCTTTCTTT
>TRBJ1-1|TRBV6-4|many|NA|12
CASSGNPTEAFF
TGTGCCAGCAGTGGTAACCCCACTGAAGCTTTCTTT